This TCR beta chain was identified during a study of blood T cell repertoires in COVID-19. Study as a whole: The study drew acute and convalescent COVID-19 samples from the United States, Italy and Spain. T cells, B-cell-depleted T cells, or PBMCs provided the cDNA or gDNA that served as material.

This clone was found once. In the original workflow: Reference gene primer amplification gave estimated nucleated cell counts. Measured with immunoSEQ multiplex PCR; TCRdb has only the in-frame clones, and not every one. V, J and clone size are taken as reported in that table, and D and trimming were inferred from the DNA itself. The profile shows roughly 73,000 clones, around 81% of them singletons. The sequencing sample was made of peripheral blood. The receptor comes from a woman aged 70-85 years with acute or convalescent COVID-19.

The CDR3 nucleotides read TGTGCCAGCAGCTTAGTTGGGGCGCAGGGAAACACCATATATTTT. It codes for CASSLVGAQGNTIYF. The V and J genes are TRBV11-2 and TRBJ1-3; weak D call: TRBD1 (5 bases). The CDR3 spans 15 residues. Germline V gene data show CDR1 as SGHAT and CDR2 as FQNNGV. Trimming cost V 1 base and J 4 bases, with 11 bases left between them. The whole variable domain, remainder taken from reference TRBV11-2 and TRBJ1-3, is EAGVAQSPRYKIIEKRQSVAFWCNPISGHATLYWYQQILGQGPKLLIQFQNNGVVDDSQLPKDRFSAERLKGVDSTLKIQPAKLEDSAVYLCASSLVGAQGNTIYFGEGSWLTVV.